This TCR beta chain was identified in a study of blood T cell repertoires in COVID-19. For the study at large: The United States, Italy and Spain provided the acute and convalescent COVID-19 samples. PBMCs, B-cell-depleted T cells, or T cells were the source of the cDNA or gDNA that made up the material.

In the authors' methods: Nucleated cell counts were estimated from reference gene primer amplification. Libraries were prepared by immunoSEQ multiplex PCR; TCRdb keeps only in-frame clonotypes and omits some of them. The D gene and trimming were derived from the DNA, and the V and J assignments and clone size from that table. The sample lists 200,000 to 250,000 clones, around 81% seen once, with 7.2% in the top ten. Trimming cost V 0 bases and J 5 bases, with 9 bases left between them. Germline V gene data show CDR1 as SGHRS and CDR2 as YFSETQ. The CDR3 is 14 residues long. This chain connects TRBV5-1 to TRBJ1-5, with D perhaps matching TRBD1 (5 bases). The specimen sequenced was peripheral blood. The TCR originated in a woman aged 70-85 years with acute or convalescent COVID-19. The CDR3 here is CASSLAGLDQPQHF. The CDR3 DNA is TGCGCCAGCAGCTTGGCAGGGTTGGATCAGCCCCAGCATTTT.